This T cell receptor beta chain was captured by sequencing in a study of blood T cell repertoires in COVID-19. Germline V gene data show CDR1 as SEHNR and CDR2 as FQNEAQ (reference sequence). V was clipped by 10 bases and J by 1 base, with 13 bases between them. The CDR3 extends over 13 amino acids. Only in-frame clones appear in the TCRdb table, and some are missing; sequencing was by immunoSEQ multiplex PCR. The sample carries 70,000 to 95,000 clones, around 90% recorded once. Sequences were obtained from peripheral blood. V is TRBV7-9 and J is TRBJ1-1; no firm D call. This receptor was taken from a man aged 45-65 years with COVID-19, enrolled during active disease. CDR3 amino acids: CAIQANSNTEAFF. CDR3 coding DNA: TGTGCCATCCAGGCAAATTCGAACACTGAAGCTTTCTTT.